The TCR beta chain described here comes from a study of blood T cell repertoires in COVID-19. Looking at the study overall: In each case, the material was cDNA or gDNA derived from T cells, B-cell-depleted T cells, or PBMCs.

Using immunoSEQ multiplex PCR, the repertoire was profiled, and TCRdb retains in-frame clones only, with some absent. Here the sample spans around 170,000 clones, about 81% being singletons. The TCR was taken from a woman of 80 years or more with COVID-19, enrolled during active disease. Material: peripheral blood.

CDR3 in amino acids: CASSWTGTGGFDTEAFF. CDR3 coding DNA: TGCGCCAGCAGCTGGACCGGGACAGGGGGATTTGACACTGAAGCTTTCTTT. The chain joins TRBV5-1 to TRBJ1-1; 11 bases are a match to TRBD1. Germline assignment: CDR1 SGHRS and CDR2 YFSETQ. The CDR3 extends over 17 amino acids. V was clipped by 3 bases and J by 3 bases; unmatched bases: 10.